The clone carrying this T cell receptor (beta chain) was counted at least ten times. Its matching antigen is unknown. The data derive from a study of T-cell reconstitution after alpha-beta-depleted transplantation in children. Trimming cost V 8 bases and J 11 bases, with 22 bases left between them. CDR3 length: 13 amino acids. Points from the study as a whole: About two months after transplant, alpha-beta T cells reportedly came from several hundred expanded graft clones. Newly produced T cells mostly accounted for T-cell counts and diversity one year post-transplant. The study traced high day-60 TCRbeta diversity in some patients to surviving recipient T cells and thymic progenitors.

Preparation of the TCRbeta library involved a method that used unique molecular identifiers. A single record per CDR3 protein comes from TCRdb applying MiXCR to the PCR reads. The sample shows about 200,000 distinct CDR3 sequences, 6.3% of them seen only once. V is TRBV12-3 or TRBV12-4 and J is TRBJ2-7, with D tentatively TRBD1 (5 bases). The clonotype comes from a girl under three years old with combined immunodeficiency, due to receive a stem cell transplant. Source: PBMCs, taken before TCRalphabeta/CD19-depleted stem cell transplant. The CDR3 DNA follows: TGTGCCAGCCGGTCGTCCCACCTGGACAAGGAGTACTTC. Amino acid sequence: CASRSSHLDKEYF.